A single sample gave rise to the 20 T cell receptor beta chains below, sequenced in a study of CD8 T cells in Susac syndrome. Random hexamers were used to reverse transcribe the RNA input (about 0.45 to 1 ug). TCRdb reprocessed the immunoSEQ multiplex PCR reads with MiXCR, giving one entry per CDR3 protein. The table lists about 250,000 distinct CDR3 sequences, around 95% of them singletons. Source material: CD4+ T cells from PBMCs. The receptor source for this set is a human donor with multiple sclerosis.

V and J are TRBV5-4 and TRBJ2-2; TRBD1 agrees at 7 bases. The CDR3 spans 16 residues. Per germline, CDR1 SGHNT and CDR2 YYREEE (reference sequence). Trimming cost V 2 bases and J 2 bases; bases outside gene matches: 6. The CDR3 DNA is TGTGCCAGCAGCTTACCGACAGGGATCAACACCGGGGAGCTGTTTTTT. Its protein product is CASSLPTGINTGELFF.

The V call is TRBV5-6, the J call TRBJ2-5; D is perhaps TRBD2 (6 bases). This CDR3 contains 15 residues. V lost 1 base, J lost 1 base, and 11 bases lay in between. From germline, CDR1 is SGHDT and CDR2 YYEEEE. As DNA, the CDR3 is TGTGCCAGCAGCTTGCGCGGGGCCAGCCAAGAGACCCAGTACTTC. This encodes CASSLRGASQETQYF.

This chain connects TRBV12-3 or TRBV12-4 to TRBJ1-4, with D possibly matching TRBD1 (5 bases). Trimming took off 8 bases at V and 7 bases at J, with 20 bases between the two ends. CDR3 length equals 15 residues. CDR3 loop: CASASQTGTGEKLFF. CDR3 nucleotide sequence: TGTGCCAGCGCCTCCCAAACGGGGACTGGTGAAAAACTGTTTTTT.

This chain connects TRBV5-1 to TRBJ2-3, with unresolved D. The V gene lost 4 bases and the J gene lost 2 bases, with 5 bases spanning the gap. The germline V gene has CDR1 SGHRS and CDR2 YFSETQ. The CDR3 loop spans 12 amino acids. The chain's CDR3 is CASSPPTDTQYF. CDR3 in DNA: TGCGCCAGCAGCCCACCCACAGATACGCAGTATTTT.

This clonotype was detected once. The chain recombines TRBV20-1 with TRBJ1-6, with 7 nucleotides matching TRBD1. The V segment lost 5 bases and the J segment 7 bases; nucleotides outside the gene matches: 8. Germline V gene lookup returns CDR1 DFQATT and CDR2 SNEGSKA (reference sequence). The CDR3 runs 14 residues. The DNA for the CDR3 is TGCAGTGCTGGCTCGGGACAGTCCAATTCACCCCTCCACTTT. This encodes CSAGSGQSNSPLHF.

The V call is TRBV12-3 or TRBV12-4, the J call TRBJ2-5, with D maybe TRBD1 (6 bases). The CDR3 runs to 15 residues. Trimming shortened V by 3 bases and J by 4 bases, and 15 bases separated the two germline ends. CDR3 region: CASSFEQGTPETQYF. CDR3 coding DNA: TGTGCCAGCAGTTTCGAACAGGGTACCCCAGAGACCCAGTACTTC.

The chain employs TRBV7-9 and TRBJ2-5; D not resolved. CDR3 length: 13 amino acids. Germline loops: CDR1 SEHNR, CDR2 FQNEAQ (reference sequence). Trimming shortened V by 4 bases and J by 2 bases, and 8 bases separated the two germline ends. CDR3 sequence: CASSSIRQETQYF. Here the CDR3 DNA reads TGTGCCAGCAGCTCCATTCGGCAAGAGACCCAGTACTTC.

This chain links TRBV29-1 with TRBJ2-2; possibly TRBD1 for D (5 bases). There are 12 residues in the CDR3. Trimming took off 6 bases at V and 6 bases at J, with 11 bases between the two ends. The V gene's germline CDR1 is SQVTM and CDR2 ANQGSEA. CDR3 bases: TGCAGCGTGAGCAGGGAATCCGGGGAGCTGTTTTTT. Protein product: CSVSRESGELFF.

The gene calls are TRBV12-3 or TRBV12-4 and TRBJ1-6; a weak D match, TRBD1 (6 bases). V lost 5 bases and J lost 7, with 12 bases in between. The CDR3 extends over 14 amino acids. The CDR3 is CASSDRWGNSPLHF. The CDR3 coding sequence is TGTGCCAGCAGTGACAGGTGGGGGAATTCACCCCTCCACTTT.

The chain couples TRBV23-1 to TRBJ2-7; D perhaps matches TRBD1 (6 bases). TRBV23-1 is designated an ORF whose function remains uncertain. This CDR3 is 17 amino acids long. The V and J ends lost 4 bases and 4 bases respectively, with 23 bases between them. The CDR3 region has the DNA TGCGCCAGCAGTCGGTACACCGGGACACGGGAACTTTACGAGCAGTACTTC. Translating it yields CASSRYTGTRELYEQYF.

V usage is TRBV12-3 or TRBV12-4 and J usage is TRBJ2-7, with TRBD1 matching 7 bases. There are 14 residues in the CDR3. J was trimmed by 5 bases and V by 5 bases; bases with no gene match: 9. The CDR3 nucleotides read TGTGCCAGCAGTGACGGGACAGTGGCTAACGAGCAGTACGTC. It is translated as CASSDGTVANEQYV.

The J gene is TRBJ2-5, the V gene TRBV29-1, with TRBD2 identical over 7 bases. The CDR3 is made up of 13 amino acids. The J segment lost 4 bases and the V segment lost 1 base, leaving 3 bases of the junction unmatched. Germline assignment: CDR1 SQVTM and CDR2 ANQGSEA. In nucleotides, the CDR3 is TGCAGCGTTGAAGGGGGCGGGAGAGAGACCCAGTACTTC. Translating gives CSVEGGGRETQYF.

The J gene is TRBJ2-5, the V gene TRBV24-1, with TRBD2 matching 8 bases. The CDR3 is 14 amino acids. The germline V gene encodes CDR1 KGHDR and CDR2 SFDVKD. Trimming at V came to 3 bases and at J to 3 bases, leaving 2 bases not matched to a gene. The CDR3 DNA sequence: TGTGCCACCAGTGATCAGCGGGGGAAAGAGACCCAGTACTTC. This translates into CATSDQRGKETQYF.

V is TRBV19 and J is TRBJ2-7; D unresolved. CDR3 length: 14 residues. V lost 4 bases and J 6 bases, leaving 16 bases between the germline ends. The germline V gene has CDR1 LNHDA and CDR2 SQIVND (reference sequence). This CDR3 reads CASSKTTGFGEQYV. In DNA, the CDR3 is TGTGCCAGTAGTAAGACGACCGGATTTGGCGAGCAGTACGTC.

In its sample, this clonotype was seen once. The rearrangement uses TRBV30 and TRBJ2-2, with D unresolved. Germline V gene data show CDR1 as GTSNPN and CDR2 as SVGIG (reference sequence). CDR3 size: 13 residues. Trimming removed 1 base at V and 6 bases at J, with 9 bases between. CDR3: CAWSGREAGELFF. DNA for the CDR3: TGTGCCTGGAGTGGTAGGGAAGCCGGGGAGCTGTTTTTT.

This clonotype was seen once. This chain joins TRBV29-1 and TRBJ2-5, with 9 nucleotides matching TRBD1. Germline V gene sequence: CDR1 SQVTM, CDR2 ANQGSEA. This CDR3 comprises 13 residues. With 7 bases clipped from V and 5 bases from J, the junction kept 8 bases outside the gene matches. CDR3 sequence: CSALTGGRETQYF. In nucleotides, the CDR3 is TGCAGCGCTCTCACAGGGGGCCGGGAGACCCAGTACTTC.

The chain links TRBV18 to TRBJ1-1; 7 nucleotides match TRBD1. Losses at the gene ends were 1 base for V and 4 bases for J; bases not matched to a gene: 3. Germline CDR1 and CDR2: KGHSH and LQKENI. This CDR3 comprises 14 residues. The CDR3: CASSPRTGPTEAFF. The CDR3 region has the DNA TGTGCCAGCTCACCACGGACAGGCCCCACTGAAGCTTTCTTT.

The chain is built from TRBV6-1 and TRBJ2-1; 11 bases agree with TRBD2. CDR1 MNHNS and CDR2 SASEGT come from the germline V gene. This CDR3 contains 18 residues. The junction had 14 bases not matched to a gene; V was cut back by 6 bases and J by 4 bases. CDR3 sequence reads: CASSPLGVAGGIYNEQFF. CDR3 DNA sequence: TGTGCCAGCAGCCCGCTCGGCGTAGCGGGAGGGATTTACAATGAGCAGTTCTTC.

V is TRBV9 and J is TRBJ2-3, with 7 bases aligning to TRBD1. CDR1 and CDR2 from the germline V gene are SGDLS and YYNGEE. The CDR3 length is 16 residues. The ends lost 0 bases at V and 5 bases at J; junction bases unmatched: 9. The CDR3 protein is CASSVGEGAPGDTQYF. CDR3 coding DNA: TGTGCCAGCAGCGTAGGTGAGGGGGCGCCGGGAGATACGCAGTATTTT.

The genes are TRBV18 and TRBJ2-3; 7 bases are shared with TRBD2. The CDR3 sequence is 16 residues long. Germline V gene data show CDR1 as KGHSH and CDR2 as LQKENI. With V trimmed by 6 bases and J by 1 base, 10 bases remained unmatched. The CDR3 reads CASSPTPSGGTDTQYF. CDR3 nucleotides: TGTGCCAGCTCTCCGACCCCCAGCGGGGGCACAGATACGCAGTATTTT.